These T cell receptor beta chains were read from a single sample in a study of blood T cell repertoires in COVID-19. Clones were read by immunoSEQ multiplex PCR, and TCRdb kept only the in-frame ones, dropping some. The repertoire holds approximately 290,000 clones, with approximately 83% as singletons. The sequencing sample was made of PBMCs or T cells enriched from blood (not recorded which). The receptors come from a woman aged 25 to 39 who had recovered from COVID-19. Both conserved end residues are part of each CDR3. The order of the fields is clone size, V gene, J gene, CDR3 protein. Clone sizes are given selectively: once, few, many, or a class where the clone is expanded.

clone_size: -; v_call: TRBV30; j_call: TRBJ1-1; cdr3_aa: CAWSVYRVVTEAFF
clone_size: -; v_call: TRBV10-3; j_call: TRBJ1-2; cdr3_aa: CATVGGARKNYGYTF
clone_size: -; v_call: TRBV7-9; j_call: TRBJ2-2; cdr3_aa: CASVGDRVDTGELFF
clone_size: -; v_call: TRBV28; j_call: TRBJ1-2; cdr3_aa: CASSLSLQGEGYTF
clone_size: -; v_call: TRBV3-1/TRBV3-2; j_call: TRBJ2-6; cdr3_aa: CASSQEMITGSGANVLTF
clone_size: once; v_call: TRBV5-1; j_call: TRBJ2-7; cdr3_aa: CASSYERAYEQYF
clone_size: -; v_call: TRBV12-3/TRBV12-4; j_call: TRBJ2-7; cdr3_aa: CASSDRDPYEQYF
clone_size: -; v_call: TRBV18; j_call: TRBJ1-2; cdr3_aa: CASSQGQNGGYTF
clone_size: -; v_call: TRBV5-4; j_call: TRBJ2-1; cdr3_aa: CASSQGLAGSYNEQFF
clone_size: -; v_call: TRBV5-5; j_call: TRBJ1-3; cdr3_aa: CASSFSGTVSGNTIYF
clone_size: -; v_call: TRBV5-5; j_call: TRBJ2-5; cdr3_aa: CASSPFGGETQYF
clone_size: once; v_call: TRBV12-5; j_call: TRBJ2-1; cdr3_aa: CASGLVTGGRYNEQFF
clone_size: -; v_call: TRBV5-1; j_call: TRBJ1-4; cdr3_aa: CASSMDGSVSEKLFF
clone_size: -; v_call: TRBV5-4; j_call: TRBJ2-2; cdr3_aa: CASSLGGQGATGELFF
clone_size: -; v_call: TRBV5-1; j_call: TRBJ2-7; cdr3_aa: CASHGAAGDTYEQYF
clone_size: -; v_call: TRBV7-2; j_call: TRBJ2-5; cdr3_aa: CASSSGQGVIETQYF
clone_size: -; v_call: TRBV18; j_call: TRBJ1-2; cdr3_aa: CASSPPGQRSLGYTF
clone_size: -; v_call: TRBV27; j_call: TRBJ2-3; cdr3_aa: CASGRGTSGGNTQYF
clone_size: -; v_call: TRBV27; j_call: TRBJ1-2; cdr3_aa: CASSDPRGGRYGYTF
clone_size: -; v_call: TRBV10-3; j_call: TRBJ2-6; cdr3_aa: CAISESAASGANVLTF
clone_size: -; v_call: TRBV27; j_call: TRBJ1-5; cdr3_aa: CASSLGANQPQHF
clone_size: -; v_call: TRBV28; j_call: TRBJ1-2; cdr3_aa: CASSSGGAGYGYTF
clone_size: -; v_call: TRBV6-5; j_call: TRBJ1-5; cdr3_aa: CASRRGFGNQPQHF
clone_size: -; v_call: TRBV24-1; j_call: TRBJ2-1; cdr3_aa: CATSDAGTSGNYNEQFF
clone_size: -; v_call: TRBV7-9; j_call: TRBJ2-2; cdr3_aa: CASSFEDTNTGELFF
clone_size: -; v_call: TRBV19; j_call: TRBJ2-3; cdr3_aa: CASSMIGRTSTDTQYF
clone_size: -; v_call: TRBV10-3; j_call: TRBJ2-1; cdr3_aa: CATGPWTDYHEQFF